This T cell receptor (beta chain) was identified during a study of CD8 T cells in ankylosing spondylitis. Study-level results: CD8+ disease-linked clones were present at relatively low frequencies in blood. Characteristic of ankylosing spondylitis blood, it appeared, was a TCR beta motif comprising roughly 8 highly homologous variants.

TCRdb re-called the 5' RACE reads through MiXCR, storing one row per CDR3 protein. Here the sample spans some 130,000 distinct CDR3 sequences, 5.5% to 7.5% being singletons. Ten or more counts support this clonotype. As yet, its antigen is unknown. V lost 6 bases, J lost 7 bases, and 10 bases lay in between. The CDR3 covers 12 residues. The chain combines TRBV12-3 or TRBV12-4 with TRBJ1-3; D call uncertain. The receptor's source is a female donor with ankylosing spondylitis or in good health (not recorded which). Specimen: blood, either unsorted or a sorted T cell fraction (not recorded which). This chain's CDR3 is CASRKAVNTIYF. CDR3 sequence (DNA): TGTGCCAGCAGAAAAGCGGTGAACACCATATATTTT.